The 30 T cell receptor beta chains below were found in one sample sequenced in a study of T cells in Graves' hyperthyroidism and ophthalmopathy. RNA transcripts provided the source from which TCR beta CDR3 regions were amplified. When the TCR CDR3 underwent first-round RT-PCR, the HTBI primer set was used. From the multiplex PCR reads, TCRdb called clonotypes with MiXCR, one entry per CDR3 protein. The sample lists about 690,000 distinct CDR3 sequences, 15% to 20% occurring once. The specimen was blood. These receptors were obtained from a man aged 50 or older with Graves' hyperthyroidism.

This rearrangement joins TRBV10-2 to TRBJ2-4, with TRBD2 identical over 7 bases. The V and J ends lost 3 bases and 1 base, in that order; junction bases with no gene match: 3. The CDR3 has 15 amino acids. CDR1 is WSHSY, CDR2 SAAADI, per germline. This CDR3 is CASSDPSGAKNIQYF. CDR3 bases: TGCGCCAGCAGTGACCCTAGCGGCGCCAAAAACATTCAGTACTTC.

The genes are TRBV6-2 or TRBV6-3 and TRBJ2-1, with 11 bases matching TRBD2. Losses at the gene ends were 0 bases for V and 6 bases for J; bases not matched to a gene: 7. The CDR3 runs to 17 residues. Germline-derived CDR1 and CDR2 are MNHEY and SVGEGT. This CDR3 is CASSYSPTSGTSNEQFF. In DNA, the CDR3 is TGTGCCAGCAGTTACTCCCCGACTAGCGGGACTAGCAATGAGCAGTTCTTC.

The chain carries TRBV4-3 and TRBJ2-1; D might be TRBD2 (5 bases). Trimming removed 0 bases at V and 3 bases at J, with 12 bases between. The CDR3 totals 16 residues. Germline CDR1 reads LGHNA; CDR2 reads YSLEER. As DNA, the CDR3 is TGCGCCAGCAGCCAAGATCAGCGGACCAACTACAATGAGCAGTTCTTC. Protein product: CASSQDQRTNYNEQFF.

The CDR3 protein is CASSVIGGGASTDTQYF. The CDR3 bases are TGTGCCAGCAGCGTAATTGGGGGGGGGGCCAGCACAGATACGCAGTATTTT. V gene TRBV9 combines with J gene TRBJ2-3, with D possibly being TRBD2 (7 bases). V lost 1 base and J 0 bases, leaving 15 bases between the germline ends. The CDR3 spans 17 residues. Germline CDR1 is SGDLS and CDR2 is YYNGEE.

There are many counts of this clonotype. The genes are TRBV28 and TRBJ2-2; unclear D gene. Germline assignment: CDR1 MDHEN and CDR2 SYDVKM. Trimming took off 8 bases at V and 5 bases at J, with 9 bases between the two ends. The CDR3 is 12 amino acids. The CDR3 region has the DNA TGTGCCAGCGTTGGTCTGACCGGGGAGCTGTTTTTT. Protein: CASVGLTGELFF.

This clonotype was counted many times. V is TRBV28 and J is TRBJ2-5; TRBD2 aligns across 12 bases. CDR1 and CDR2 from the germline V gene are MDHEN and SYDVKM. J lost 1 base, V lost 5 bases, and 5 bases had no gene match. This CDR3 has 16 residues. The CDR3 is CASSILAGGAQETQYF. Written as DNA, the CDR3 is TGTGCCAGCAGTATCCTAGCGGGAGGGGCCCAAGAGACCCAGTACTTC.

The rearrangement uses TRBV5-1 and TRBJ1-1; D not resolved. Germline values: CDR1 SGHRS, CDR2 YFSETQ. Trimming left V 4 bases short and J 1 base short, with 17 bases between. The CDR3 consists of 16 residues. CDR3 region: CASSPPWPAENTEAFF. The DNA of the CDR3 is TGCGCCAGCAGCCCACCGTGGCCTGCTGAGAACACTGAAGCTTTCTTT. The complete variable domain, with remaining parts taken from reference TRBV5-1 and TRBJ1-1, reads KAGVTQTPRYLIKTRGQQVTLSCSPISGHRSVSWYQQTPGQGLQFLFEYFSETQRNKGNFPGRFSGRQFSNSRSEMNVSTLELGDSALYLCASSPPWPAENTEAFFGQGTRLTVV.

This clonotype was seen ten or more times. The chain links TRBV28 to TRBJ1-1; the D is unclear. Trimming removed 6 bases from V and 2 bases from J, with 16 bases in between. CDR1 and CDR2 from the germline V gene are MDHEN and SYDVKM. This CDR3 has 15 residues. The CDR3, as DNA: TGTGCCAGCAGCTTTGGTAAGGCAGGCAACACTGAAGCTTTCTTT. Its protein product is CASSFGKAGNTEAFF.

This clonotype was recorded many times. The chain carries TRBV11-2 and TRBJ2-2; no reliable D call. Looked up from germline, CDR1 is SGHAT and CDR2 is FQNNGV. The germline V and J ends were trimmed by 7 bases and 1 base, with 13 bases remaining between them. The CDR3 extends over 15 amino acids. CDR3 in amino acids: CASTTTPLNTGELFF. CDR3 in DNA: TGTGCCAGCACCACTACCCCCTTGAACACCGGGGAGCTGTTTTTT. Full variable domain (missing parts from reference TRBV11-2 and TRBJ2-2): EAGVAQSPRYKIIEKRQSVAFWCNPISGHATLYWYQQILGQGPKLLIQFQNNGVVDDSQLPKDRFSAERLKGVDSTLKIQPAKLEDSAVYLCASTTTPLNTGELFFGEGSRLTVL.

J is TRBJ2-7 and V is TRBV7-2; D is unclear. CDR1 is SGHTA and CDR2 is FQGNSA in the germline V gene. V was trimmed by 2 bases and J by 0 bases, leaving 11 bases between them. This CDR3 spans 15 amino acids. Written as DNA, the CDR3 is TGTGCCAGCAGCTTAATGGCAGTTCGCTCCTACGAGCAGTACTTC. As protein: CASSLMAVRSYEQYF.

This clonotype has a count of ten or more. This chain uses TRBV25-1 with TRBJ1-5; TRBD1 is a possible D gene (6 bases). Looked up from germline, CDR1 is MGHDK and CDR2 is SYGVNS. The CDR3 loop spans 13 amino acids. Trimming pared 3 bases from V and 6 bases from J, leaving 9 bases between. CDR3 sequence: CASSDTGFQPQHF. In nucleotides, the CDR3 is TGTGCCAGCAGTGATACAGGGTTTCAGCCCCAGCATTTT. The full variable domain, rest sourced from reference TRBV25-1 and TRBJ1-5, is EADIYQTPRYLVIGTGKKITLECSQTMGHDKMYWYQQDPGMELHLIHYSYGVNSTEKGDLSSESTVSRIRTEHFPLTLESARPSHTSQYLCASSDTGFQPQHFGDGTRLSIL.

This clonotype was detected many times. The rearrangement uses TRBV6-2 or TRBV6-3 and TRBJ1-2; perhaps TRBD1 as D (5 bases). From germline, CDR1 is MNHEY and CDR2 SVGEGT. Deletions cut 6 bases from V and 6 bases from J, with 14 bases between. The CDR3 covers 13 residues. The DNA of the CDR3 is TGTGCCAGCAGCCCACACCGGGACCATGGCTACACCTTC. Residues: CASSPHRDHGYTF.

The CDR3 DNA reads as TGTGCCAGCAGCTTAGCGATCGGGGCAGTGGGAGGCAGGACCCAGTACTTC. As protein: CASSLAIGAVGGRTQYF. The rearrangement links TRBV7-9 to TRBJ2-5, with D possibly being TRBD2 (6 bases). CDR1 and CDR2 from the germline V gene are SEHNR and FQNEAQ (reference sequence). The CDR3 runs 17 residues. V gave up 0 bases and J gave up 7 bases, with 21 bases separating them.

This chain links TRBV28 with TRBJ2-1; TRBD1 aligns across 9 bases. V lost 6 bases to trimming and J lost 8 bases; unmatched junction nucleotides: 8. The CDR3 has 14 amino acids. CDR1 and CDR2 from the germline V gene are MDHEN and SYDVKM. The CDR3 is CASREQGARDEQFF. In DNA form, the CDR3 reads TGTGCCAGCAGGGAACAGGGGGCGCGGGATGAGCAGTTCTTC. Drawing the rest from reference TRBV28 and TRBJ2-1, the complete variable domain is DVKVTQSSRYLVKRTGEKVFLECVQDMDHENMFWYRQDPGLGLRLIYFSYDVKMKEKGDIPEGYSVSREKKERFSLILESASTNQTSMYLCASREQGARDEQFFGPGTRLTVL.

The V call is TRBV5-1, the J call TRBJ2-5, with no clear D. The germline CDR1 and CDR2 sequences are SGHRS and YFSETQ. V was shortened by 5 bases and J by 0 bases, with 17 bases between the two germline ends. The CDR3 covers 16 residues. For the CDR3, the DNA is TGCGCCAGCAGTGGGATCCCGGTCACGTACCAAGAGACCCAGTACTTC. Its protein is CASSGIPVTYQETQYF.

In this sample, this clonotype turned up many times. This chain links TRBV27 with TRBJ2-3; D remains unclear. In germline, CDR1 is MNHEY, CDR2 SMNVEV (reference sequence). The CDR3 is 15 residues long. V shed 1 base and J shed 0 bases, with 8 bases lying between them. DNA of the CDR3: TGTGCCAGCAGTTTATATGCAGGAAGCACAGATACGCAGTATTTT. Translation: CASSLYAGSTDTQYF.

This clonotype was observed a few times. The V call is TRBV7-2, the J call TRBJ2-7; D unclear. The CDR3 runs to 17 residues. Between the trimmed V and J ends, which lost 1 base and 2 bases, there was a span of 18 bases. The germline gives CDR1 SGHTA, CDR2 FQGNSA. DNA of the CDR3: TGTGCCAGCAGCTTAGGTGGCGGTGGGAAGGGTACCTACGAGCAGTACTTC. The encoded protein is CASSLGGGGKGTYEQYF.

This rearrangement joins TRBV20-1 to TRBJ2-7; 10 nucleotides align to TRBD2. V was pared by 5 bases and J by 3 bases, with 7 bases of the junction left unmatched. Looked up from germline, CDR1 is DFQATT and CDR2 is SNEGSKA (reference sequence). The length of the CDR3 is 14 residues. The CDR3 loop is CSAQTSGLVYEQYF. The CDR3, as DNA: TGCAGTGCTCAGACTAGCGGGCTAGTCTACGAGCAGTACTTC.

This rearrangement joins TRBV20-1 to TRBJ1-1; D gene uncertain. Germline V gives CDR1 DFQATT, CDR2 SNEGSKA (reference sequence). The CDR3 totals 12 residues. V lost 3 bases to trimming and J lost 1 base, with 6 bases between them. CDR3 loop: CSASVGNTEAFF. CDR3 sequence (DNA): TGCAGTGCTAGTGTAGGGAACACTGAAGCTTTCTTT.

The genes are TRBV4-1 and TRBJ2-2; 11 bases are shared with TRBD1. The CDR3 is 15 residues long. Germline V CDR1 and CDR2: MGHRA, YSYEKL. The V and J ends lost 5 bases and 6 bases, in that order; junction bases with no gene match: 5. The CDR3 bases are TGCGCCAGCAGCTGGGGACAGGGGGGACCCGGGGAGCTGTTTTTT. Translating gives CASSWGQGGPGELFF.

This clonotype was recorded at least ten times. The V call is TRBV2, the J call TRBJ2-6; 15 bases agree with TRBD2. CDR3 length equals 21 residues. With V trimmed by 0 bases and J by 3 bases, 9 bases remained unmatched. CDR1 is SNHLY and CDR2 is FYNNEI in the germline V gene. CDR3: CASSEAEWTSGRAFGANVLTF. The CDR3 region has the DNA TGTGCCAGCAGTGAAGCGGAGTGGACTAGCGGGAGGGCCTTTGGGGCCAACGTCCTGACTTTC. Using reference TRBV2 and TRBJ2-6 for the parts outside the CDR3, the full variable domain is EPEVTQTPSHQVTQMGQEVILRCVPISNHLYFYWYRQILGQKVEFLVSFYNNEISEKSEIFDDQFSVERPDGSNFTLKIRSTKLEDSAMYFCASSEAEWTSGRAFGANVLTFGAGSRLTVL.

The CDR3 region has the DNA TGTGCCAGCAGTTTATGGAGGCTAGCGGGGGGGCCCGGGGCCAACGTCCTGACTTTC. Its protein is CASSLWRLAGGPGANVLTF. This chain links TRBV28 with TRBJ2-6, with 12 positions matching TRBD2. The germline gives CDR1 MDHEN, CDR2 SYDVKM. V shed 0 bases and J 4 bases; nucleotides not matched to a gene: 7. There are 19 residues in the CDR3.

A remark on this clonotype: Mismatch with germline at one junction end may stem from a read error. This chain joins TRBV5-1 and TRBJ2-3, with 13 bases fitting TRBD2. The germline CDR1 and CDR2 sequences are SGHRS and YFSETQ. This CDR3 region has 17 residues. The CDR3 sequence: CASSSGLAGEGTDMQYF. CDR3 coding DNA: TGTGCCAGCAGCTCTGGACTAGCGGGAGAGGGCACAGATATGCAGTATTTT.

CDR3 DNA: TGCGCCAGCAGCTTGGGGCCAGATAATCAGCCCCAGCATTTT. It yields the protein CASSLGPDNQPQHF. The rearrangement links TRBV5-1 to TRBJ1-5; no firm D call. CDR3 length: 14 residues. In germline, CDR1 is SGHRS, CDR2 YFSETQ. V lost 0 bases to trimming and J lost 4 bases, with 8 bases between them.

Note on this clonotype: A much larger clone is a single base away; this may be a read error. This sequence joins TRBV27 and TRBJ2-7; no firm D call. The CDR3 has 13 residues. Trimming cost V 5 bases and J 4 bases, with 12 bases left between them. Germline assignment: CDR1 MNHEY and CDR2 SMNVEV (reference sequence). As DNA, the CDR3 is TGTGCCAGCAGTACTGGAGAATTATACGAGCAGTACTTC. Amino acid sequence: CASSTGELYEQYF.

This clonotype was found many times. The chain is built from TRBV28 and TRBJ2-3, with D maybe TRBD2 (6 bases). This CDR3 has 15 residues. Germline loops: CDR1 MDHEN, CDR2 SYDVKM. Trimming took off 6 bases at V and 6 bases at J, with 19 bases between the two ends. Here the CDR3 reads CASSPKPGVRDTQYF. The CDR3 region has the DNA TGTGCCAGCAGCCCTAAACCGGGGGTTCGGGATACGCAGTATTTT.

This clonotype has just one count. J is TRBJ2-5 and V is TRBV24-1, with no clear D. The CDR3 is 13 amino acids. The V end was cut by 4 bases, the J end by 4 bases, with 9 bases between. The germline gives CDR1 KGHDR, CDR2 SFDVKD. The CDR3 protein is CATSDPAGETQYF. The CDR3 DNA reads TGTGCCACCAGTGACCCGGCTGGAGAGACCCAGTACTTC.

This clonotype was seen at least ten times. CDR3 sequence (DNA): TGCAGTGCTAGAAGCCAGACAGGGGCCTCCTACGAGCAGTACTTC. Its protein is CSARSQTGASYEQYF. The V gene is TRBV20-1, the J gene TRBJ2-7, with 8 positions matching TRBD1. V shed 2 bases and J 0 bases; nucleotides not matched to a gene: 6. This CDR3 spans 15 amino acids. Germline V gene sequence: CDR1 DFQATT, CDR2 SNEGSKA (reference sequence).

DNA for the CDR3: TGTGCCTGGAGTAAAGGGACGGGTCAGCCCCAGCATTTT. Residues: CAWSKGTGQPQHF. The chain couples TRBV30 to TRBJ1-5; tentative D call: TRBD1 (5 bases). The CDR3 sequence is 13 residues long. Germline CDR1 is GTSNPN and CDR2 is SVGIG (reference sequence). Deletions cut 2 bases from V and 6 bases from J, with 11 bases between.

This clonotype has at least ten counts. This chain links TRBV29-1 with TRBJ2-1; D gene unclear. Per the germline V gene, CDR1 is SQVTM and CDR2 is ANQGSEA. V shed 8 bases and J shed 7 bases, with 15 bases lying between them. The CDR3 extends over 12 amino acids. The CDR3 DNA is TGCAGCAACCGACCTCCTGGGAATGAGCAGTTCTTC. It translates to CSNRPPGNEQFF.